This entry concerns a single T cell receptor (beta chain). V was clipped by 2 bases and J by 5 bases; unmatched bases: 8. This CDR3 region has 16 residues. CDR1 is MDHEN and CDR2 is SYDVKM in the germline V gene. This record comes from a study of shared clonotypes between healthy human individuals. Clones were sequenced by immunoSEQ multiplex PCR, and TCRdb holds only the in-frame ones, with some missing. The sample includes roughly 1.5 million clones, approximately 98% of them seen just once. The chain employs TRBV28 and TRBJ2-7; TRBD2 agrees at 11 bases. The clonotype was recovered from a man under 40 in good health. Sequencing input: naive CD4+ T cells sorted from blood. Stated subset: CD45RA+ positively selected. CDR3 amino acids: CASSLVPTSGRDEQYF. DNA of the CDR3: TGTGCCAGCAGTTTAGTCCCTACTAGCGGGAGAGACGAGCAGTACTTC. Drawing the rest from reference TRBV28 and TRBJ2-7, the complete variable domain is DVKVTQSSRYLVKRTGEKVFLECVQDMDHENMFWYRQDPGLGLRLIYFSYDVKMKEKGDIPEGYSVSREKKERFSLILESASTNQTSMYLCASSLVPTSGRDEQYFGPGTRLTVT.